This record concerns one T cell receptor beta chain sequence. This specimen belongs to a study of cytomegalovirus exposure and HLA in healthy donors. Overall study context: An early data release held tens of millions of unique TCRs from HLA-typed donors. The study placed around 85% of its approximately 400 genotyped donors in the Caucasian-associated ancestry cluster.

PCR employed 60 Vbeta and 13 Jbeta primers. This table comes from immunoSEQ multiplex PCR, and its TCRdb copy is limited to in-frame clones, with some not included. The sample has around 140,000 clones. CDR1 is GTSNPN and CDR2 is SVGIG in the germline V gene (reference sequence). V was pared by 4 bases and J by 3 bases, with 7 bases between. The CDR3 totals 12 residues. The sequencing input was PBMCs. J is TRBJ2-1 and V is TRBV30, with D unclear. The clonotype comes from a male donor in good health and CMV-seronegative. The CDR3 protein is CAWKRGYNEQFF. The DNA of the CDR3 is TGTGCCTGGAAGCGAGGCTACAATGAGCAGTTCTTC.